The 6 T cell receptor beta chains below were found in one sample sequenced in a study of human T cells and chemical hapten exposure. In TCRdb, the RACE reads were re-called with MiXCR into one record per CDR3 protein. The sample consists of a few hundred thousand distinct CDR3 sequences, roughly 7.4% of them appearing once. Regarding time point: pre-sensitization, week 0. Treatment of the sample: therapeutic diphenylcyclopropenone sensitization with weekly scalp DPC. The specimen was whole blood, collected in connection with sensitization to the hapten diphenylcyclopropenone (DPC). These receptors were taken from a man aged 18 to 30 with alopecia areata. Some clones in this sample may be carry-over from other donors' samples.

This clonotype appeared many times. The genes are TRBV7-9 and TRBJ1-1, with no clear D. The V end lost 3 bases, the J end lost 5 bases, and 13 bases lay between the germline ends. This CDR3 is 14 amino acids long. From germline, CDR1 is SEHNR and CDR2 FQNEAQ (reference sequence). As DNA, the CDR3 is TGTGCCAGCAGCTTTGTGGGTGGAAGGACTGAAGCTTTCTTT. Its translation: CASSFVGGRTEAFF.

This sequence joins TRBV4-1 and TRBJ1-4; D unresolved. The CDR3 has 14 amino acids. V was clipped by 1 base and J by 7 bases, with 10 bases between them. Germline V gene data show CDR1 as MGHRA and CDR2 as YSYEKL. The CDR3 sequence: CASSQAGPGEKLFF. Written as DNA, the CDR3 is TGCGCCAGCAGCCAAGCCGGGCCTGGTGAAAAACTGTTTTTT.

The rearrangement uses TRBV4-3 and TRBJ2-1; maybe TRBD1 (6 bases). The CDR3 totals 15 residues. Germline CDR1 is LGHNA and CDR2 is YSLEER. V lost 3 bases to trimming and J lost 4 bases, with 13 bases between them. The CDR3 sequence is CASSQDSHTYNEQFF. In DNA form, the CDR3 reads TGCGCCAGCAGCCAGGACAGCCATACATACAATGAGCAGTTCTTC.

The chain couples TRBV4-3 to TRBJ1-5; 10 nucleotides agree with TRBD1. V shed 7 bases, J shed 0 bases, and the junction held 15 bases outside the gene matches. This CDR3 contains 19 residues. CDR1 LGHNA and CDR2 YSLEER come from the germline V gene. The CDR3 DNA follows: TGCGCCAGCACCCACCGGGTCGACAGGGGGCAAGATAGCAATCAGCCCCAGCATTTT. Protein sequence: CASTHRVDRGQDSNQPQHF.

This clonotype occurred a few times. The chain uses TRBV29-1 and TRBJ2-2; tentative D call: TRBD1 (5 bases). Trimming took off 3 bases at V and 1 base at J, with 12 bases between the two ends. The CDR3 consists of 15 residues. Germline lookup yields CDR1 SQVTM and CDR2 ANQGSEA. The CDR3 protein is CSVEGFDRNTGELFF. CDR3 nucleotides: TGCAGCGTTGAGGGTTTCGACAGGAACACCGGGGAGCTGTTTTTT.

This clonotype came up many times. The chain carries TRBV5-1 and TRBJ2-2; 7 bases align to TRBD1. Germline V lookup: CDR1 SGHRS, CDR2 YFSETQ. V trimming: 4 bases; J trimming: 3 bases; junction bases outside the gene matches: 6. The CDR3 has 15 amino acids. CDR3 region: CASSQDRFDTGELFF. CDR3 coding DNA: TGCGCCAGCAGCCAGGACAGGTTTGACACCGGGGAGCTGTTTTTT.